This T cell receptor beta chain derives from a study of neurological immune-mediated disorders. Study observations and caveats: None of the CDR3 amino acid sequences of expanded clones recurred across subjects, suggesting private repertoires in all groups.

The CDR3 is 14 amino acids. CDR1 and CDR2 (germline): SGHTA, FQGNSA. V shed 3 bases and J shed 7 bases, with 12 bases lying between them. Synthesis of cDNA used 5'RACE (with 10-nucleotide random UMIs). TCRdb analysed the 5' RACE reads with MiXCR anew, one entry per CDR3 protein. The sample carries around 40,000 distinct CDR3 sequences, about 7% recorded once. On this clonotype: Its target is unknown.

The sample consisted of CD4+ T cells from blood. The chain joins TRBV7-2 to TRBJ2-2, with TRBD2 as a possible D gene (6 bases). The sequence was obtained from a man aged 45-65 years in good health. Written as DNA, the CDR3 is TGTGCCAGCAGCTTCCCGACCGGGGGCGGGGAGCTGTTTTTT. It specifies CASSFPTGGGELFF.